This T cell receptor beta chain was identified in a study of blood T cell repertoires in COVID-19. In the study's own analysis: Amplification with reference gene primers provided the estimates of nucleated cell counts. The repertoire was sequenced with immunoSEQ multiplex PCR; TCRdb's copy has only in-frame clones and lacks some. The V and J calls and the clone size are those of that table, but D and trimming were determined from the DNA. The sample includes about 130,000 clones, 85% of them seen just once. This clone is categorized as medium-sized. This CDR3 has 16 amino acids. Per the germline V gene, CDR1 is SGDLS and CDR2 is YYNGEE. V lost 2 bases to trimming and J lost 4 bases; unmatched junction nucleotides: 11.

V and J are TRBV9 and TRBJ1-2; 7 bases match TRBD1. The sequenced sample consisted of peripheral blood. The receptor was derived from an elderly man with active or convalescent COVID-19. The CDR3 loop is CASSVRQSPGGYGYTF. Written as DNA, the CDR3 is TGTGCCAGCAGCGTTAGGCAGTCCCCAGGGGGCTATGGCTACACCTTC.